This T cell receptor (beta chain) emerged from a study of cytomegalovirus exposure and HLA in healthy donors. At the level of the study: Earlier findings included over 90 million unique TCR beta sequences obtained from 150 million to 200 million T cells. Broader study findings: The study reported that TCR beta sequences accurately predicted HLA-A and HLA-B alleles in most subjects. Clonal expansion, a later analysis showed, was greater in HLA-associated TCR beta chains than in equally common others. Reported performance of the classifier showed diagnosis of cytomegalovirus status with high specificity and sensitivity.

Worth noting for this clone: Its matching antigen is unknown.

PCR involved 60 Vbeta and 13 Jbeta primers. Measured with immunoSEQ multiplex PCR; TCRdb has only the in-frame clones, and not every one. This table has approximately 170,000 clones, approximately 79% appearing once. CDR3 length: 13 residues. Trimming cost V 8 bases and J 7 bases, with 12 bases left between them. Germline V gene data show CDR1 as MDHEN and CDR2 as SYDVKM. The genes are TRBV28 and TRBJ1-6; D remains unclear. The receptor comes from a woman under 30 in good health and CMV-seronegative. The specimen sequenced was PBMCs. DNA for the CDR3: TGTGCCAGCCTCAAGAGGCAAAATTCACCCCTCCACTTT. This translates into CASLKRQNSPLHF.